These 25 T cell receptor beta chains share one sample of origin, sequenced in a study of T cell responses to AZD1222 COVID-19 vaccine. Clones were read by immunoSEQ multiplex PCR, and TCRdb kept only the in-frame ones, dropping some. The sample shows about 50,000 clones, 80% to 90% of them seen only once. Here the sequenced sample was peripheral blood, taken on day 0 of AZD1222 vaccination. The receptor set was obtained from an adult in good health.

This chain's CDR3 is CASSTRGWGDEQFF. For the CDR3, the DNA is TGTGCCAGCAGCACCCGCGGTTGGGGTGATGAGCAGTTCTTC. The chain is built from TRBV13 and TRBJ2-1; no reliable D call. The CDR3 loop spans 14 amino acids. V was cut by 5 bases and J by 8 bases, with 16 bases left in between. Germline V gives CDR1 PRHDT, CDR2 FYEKMQ (reference sequence).

The V call is TRBV2, the J call TRBJ1-1, with D possibly TRBD1 on 5 matching bases. V lost 3 bases and J 1 base, leaving 9 bases between the germline ends. This CDR3 is 14 amino acids long. Germline lookup yields CDR1 SNHLY and CDR2 FYNNEI. CDR3 in DNA: TGTGCCAGCAGTGATAGGGGAGAGAACACTGAAGCTTTCTTT. It specifies CASSDRGENTEAFF.

This clone was seen a few times. The V gene is TRBV15, the J gene TRBJ1-4; the D gene is possibly TRBD1 (6 bases). The CDR3 sequence is 15 residues long. V dropped 1 base and J dropped 7 bases, with 13 bases sitting between them. Germline loops: CDR1 LNHNV, CDR2 YYDKDF (reference sequence). CDR3: CATSRGGGILEKLFF. The DNA of the CDR3 is TGTGCCACCAGCAGAGGTGGGGGCATCCTTGAAAAACTGTTTTTT.

The rearrangement uses TRBV6-5 and TRBJ2-2; a weak D match, TRBD1 (6 bases). The CDR3 is 15 residues long. Germline CDR1 MNHEY, CDR2 SVGAGI. V lost 3 bases to trimming and J lost 2 bases, with 10 bases between them. The CDR3 loop is CASSYSGANTGELFF. The CDR3 DNA reads TGTGCCAGCAGTTATTCAGGGGCCAACACCGGGGAGCTGTTTTTT.

This rearrangement joins TRBV5-6 to TRBJ2-1, with D maybe TRBD2 (5 bases). Germline CDR1 is SGHDT and CDR2 is YYEEEE. The germline V and J ends were trimmed by 4 bases and 5 bases, with 13 bases remaining between them. The CDR3 sequence is 14 residues long. The CDR3: CASSNRAAHNEQFF. In DNA form, the CDR3 reads TGTGCCAGCAGCAACAGAGCGGCGCACAATGAGCAGTTCTTC.

The CDR3 loop reads CASSQVRSGELFF. As DNA, the CDR3 is TGTGCCAGCAGCCAAGTTCGGTCCGGGGAGCTGTTTTTT. The chain has TRBV3-1 (or the pseudogene TRBV3-2) and TRBJ2-2; D uncertain. Deletions cut 1 base from V and 6 bases from J, with 6 bases between. The CDR3 runs to 13 residues. In germline, CDR1 is LGHDT, CDR2 YNNKEL (reference sequence).

The J gene is TRBJ2-7, the V gene TRBV14; TRBD1 agrees at 8 bases. CDR1 is SGHDN, CDR2 FVKESK, per germline. The trim removed 5 bases at V and 5 bases at J, leaving 8 bases unmatched. The CDR3 runs 14 residues. In nucleotides, the CDR3 is TGTGCCAGCAGCTCCAGGACAGGGAGACACGAGCAGTACTTC. This codes for CASSSRTGRHEQYF.

V usage is TRBV6-5 and J usage is TRBJ2-3; D is ambiguous. Deletions cut 3 bases from V and 3 bases from J, with 10 bases between. There are 14 residues in the CDR3. Germline V lookup: CDR1 MNHEY, CDR2 SVGAGI. Here the CDR3 DNA reads TGTGCCAGCAGTTATTTTTCGGGTACAGATACGCAGTATTTT. It codes for CASSYFSGTDTQYF.

The rearrangement links TRBV28 to TRBJ2-7; D not resolved. V was trimmed by 7 bases and J by 4 bases, leaving 14 bases between them. The CDR3 sequence is 13 residues long. Germline CDR1 is MDHEN and CDR2 is SYDVKM. The CDR3 bases are TGTGCCAGCAAAGACGGCCTAGGGTACGAGCAGTACTTC. It codes for CASKDGLGYEQYF. Full variable domain (remainder filled in from reference TRBV28 and TRBJ2-7): DVKVTQSSRYLVKRTGEKVFLECVQDMDHENMFWYRQDPGLGLRLIYFSYDVKMKEKGDIPEGYSVSREKKERFSLILESASTNQTSMYLCASKDGLGYEQYFGPGTRLTVT.

The sample holds a few counts of this clone. The chain carries TRBV19 and TRBJ2-1, with 9 bases matching TRBD1. J lost 6 bases, V lost 5 bases, and 2 bases had no gene match. Germline values: CDR1 LNHDA, CDR2 SQIVND (reference sequence). The CDR3 has 13 residues. This chain's CDR3 is CASSLTGGNEQFF. The DNA of the CDR3 is TGTGCCAGTAGTCTGACAGGGGGCAATGAGCAGTTCTTC.

The chain joins TRBV18 to TRBJ1-4; tentatively, D is TRBD1 (6 bases). The CDR3 has 18 residues. In germline, CDR1 is KGHSH, CDR2 LQKENI. V dropped 6 bases and J dropped 4 bases, with 24 bases sitting between them. The CDR3 is CASSTLPGDLRGNEKLFF. The CDR3, as DNA: TGTGCCAGCTCCACCTTACCAGGGGACCTACGAGGTAATGAAAAACTGTTTTTT.

J is TRBJ1-4 and V is TRBV6-6; no reliable D call. Germline V gene sequence: CDR1 MNHNY, CDR2 SVGAGI (reference sequence). Trimming pared 6 bases from V and 8 bases from J, leaving 16 bases between. This CDR3 spans 14 amino acids. In nucleotides, the CDR3 is TGTGCCAGCAGCCCCGAAGGGAAGGTAGAAAAACTGTTTTTT. Its translation is CASSPEGKVEKLFF.

This sequence joins TRBV15 and TRBJ1-2, with 7 bases identical to TRBD1. The J segment lost 4 bases and the V segment lost 0 bases, leaving 5 bases of the junction unmatched. This CDR3 spans 15 amino acids. Germline V gene data show CDR1 as LNHNV and CDR2 as YYDKDF (reference sequence). The CDR3 here is CATSREAGGLYGYTF. The CDR3 coding sequence is TGTGCCACCAGCAGAGAGGCAGGGGGACTCTATGGCTACACCTTC. The full variable domain, with the rest looked up from reference TRBV15 and TRBJ1-2, is DAMVIQNPRYQVTQFGKPVTLSCSQTLNHNVMYWYQQKSSQAPKLLFHYYDKDFNNEADTPDNFQSRRPNTSFCFLDIRSPGLGDTAMYLCATSREAGGLYGYTFGSGTRLTVV.

This chain connects TRBV6-5 to TRBJ1-1; D unresolved. Germline V gene data show CDR1 as MNHEY and CDR2 as SVGAGI. The CDR3 runs to 14 residues. The germline V and J ends were trimmed by 6 bases and 3 bases, with 14 bases remaining between them. The CDR3 sequence is CASSIGRVDTEAFF. DNA for the CDR3: TGTGCCAGCAGCATCGGGAGAGTGGACACTGAAGCTTTCTTT.

This clone has just one count. The chain has TRBV4-2 and TRBJ1-1, with unresolved D. V shed 4 bases and J shed 6 bases, with 18 bases lying between them. The CDR3 totals 15 residues. Germline CDR1 LGHNA, CDR2 YNFKEQ. Written as DNA, the CDR3 is TGTGCCAGCAGCCTCCATGGCGGGCTGAATGCTGAAGCTTTCTTT. Translated: CASSLHGGLNAEAFF.

The gene calls are TRBV4-2 and TRBJ2-3; D is ambiguous. Germline CDR1 reads LGHNA; CDR2 reads YNFKEQ. The CDR3 length is 15 residues. V shed 0 bases and J shed 1 base, with 8 bases lying between them. The CDR3 region has the DNA TGTGCCAGCAGCCAAGACCCTACCCGCACAGATACGCAGTATTTT. This sequence encodes CASSQDPTRTDTQYF.

This sequence joins TRBV2 and TRBJ1-5; D might be TRBD1 (6 bases). In germline, CDR1 is SNHLY, CDR2 FYNNEI. Trimming stripped 5 bases from V and 2 bases from J, with 13 bases between. CDR3 size: 15 residues. CDR3 region: CASSWDTGGNQPQHF. DNA for the CDR3: TGTGCCAGCAGTTGGGACACCGGAGGCAATCAGCCCCAGCATTTT. The variable domain in full, with the rest retrieved from reference TRBV2 and TRBJ1-5, is EPEVTQTPSHQVTQMGQEVILRCVPISNHLYFYWYRQILGQKVEFLVSFYNNEISEKSEIFDDQFSVERPDGSNFTLKIRSTKLEDSAMYFCASSWDTGGNQPQHFGDGTRLSIL.

This clone was seen more than once but under ten times. The chain joins TRBV4-1 to TRBJ2-1, with D possibly matching TRBD2 (6 bases). The CDR3 spans 15 residues. Germline assignment: CDR1 MGHRA and CDR2 YSYEKL. V lost 1 base to trimming and J lost 3 bases, with 10 bases between them. The CDR3 here is CASSQVRTNYNEQFF. The CDR3 nucleotides are TGCGCCAGCAGCCAAGTACGGACTAACTACAATGAGCAGTTCTTC.

Only a few counts were recorded for this clone. This chain joins TRBV28 and TRBJ1-2; D is undetermined. The CDR3 has 12 residues. V gave up 3 bases and J gave up 7 bases, with 9 bases separating them. Per germline, CDR1 MDHEN and CDR2 SYDVKM. Here the CDR3 reads CASSLAAVGYTF. In DNA, the CDR3 is TGTGCCAGCAGTTTGGCAGCCGTTGGCTACACCTTC.

The chain is built from TRBV27 and TRBJ1-3; D not resolved. The germline gives CDR1 MNHEY, CDR2 SMNVEV (reference sequence). CDR3 length: 15 residues. With 4 bases removed from V and 0 bases from J, the gap between germline ends came to 10 bases. The CDR3 region has the DNA TGTGCCAGCAGTTCAACGGGGTACTCTGGAAACACCATATATTTT. Translating gives CASSSTGYSGNTIYF.

This clone has a handful of counts. Other DNA sequences in this specimen translate into the identical CDR3. CDR3 bases: TGTGCCAGCAGCCAAGACCGGGCATCTGGAAACACCATATATTTT. This gives the protein CASSQDRASGNTIYF. This chain joins TRBV4-2 and TRBJ1-3; no clear D. V lost 0 bases and J 1 base, leaving 7 bases between the germline ends. Germline V gene lookup returns CDR1 LGHNA and CDR2 YNFKEQ. The CDR3 is 15 residues long.

The rearrangement uses TRBV11-3 and TRBJ2-3; D gene unclear. The CDR3 runs 15 residues. CDR1 is SGHNT and CDR2 is YENEEA in the germline V gene. The V end lost 0 bases, the J end lost 3 bases, and 10 bases lay between the germline ends. The CDR3 bases are TGTGCCAGCAGCTTAGACGGACGAATAACAGATACGCAGTATTTT. Encoded protein: CASSLDGRITDTQYF.

The chain couples TRBV7-3 to TRBJ2-1, with 8 bases lining up with TRBD1. After removal of 5 bases from V and 6 bases from J, the junction contained 12 bases not matched to a gene. CDR3 size: 16 residues. Germline CDR1 is SGHTA and CDR2 is FQGTGA. The CDR3 nucleotides are TGTGCCAGCAGCCCCTCAGGACAGGGTGAGGGCAATGAGCAGTTCTTC. This encodes CASSPSGQGEGNEQFF.

V gene TRBV3-1 (or the pseudogene TRBV3-2) combines with J gene TRBJ1-1; D is undetermined. This CDR3 region has 13 residues. From germline, CDR1 is LGHDT and CDR2 YNNKEL (reference sequence). Trimming took 1 base from V and 4 from J, leaving 7 bases between them. This CDR3 is CASSQVSGTEAFF. In DNA form, the CDR3 reads TGTGCCAGCAGCCAAGTGTCAGGCACTGAAGCTTTCTTT.

This clone came up a few times. The CDR3 region has the DNA TGTGCCAGCAGCCACCTAGCGGGGGGGATTGAGGACGAGCAGTACTTC. Amino acid sequence: CASSHLAGGIEDEQYF. The chain links TRBV3-1 (or the pseudogene TRBV3-2) to TRBJ2-7; 12 bases are a match to TRBD2. The germline V gene encodes CDR1 LGHDT and CDR2 YNNKEL (reference sequence). Losses at the gene ends were 3 bases for V and 5 bases for J; bases not matched to a gene: 8. The length of the CDR3 is 16 residues.